A single sample is the source of the 19 T cell receptor beta chains below, sequenced in a study of T cells in Graves' hyperthyroidism and ophthalmopathy. TCR beta CDR3 region amplification was performed from RNA transcripts. A set of HTBI primers served as the primers for a first-round RT-PCR of the TCR CDR3. TCRdb itself ran the multiplex PCR reads through MiXCR, one entry per CDR3 protein. The sample contains hundreds of thousands of distinct CDR3 sequences, less than 25% of which appear only once. The sample consisted of blood. The source is a woman aged 25 to 39 with Graves' ophthalmopathy.

This clonotype has ten or more counts. J is TRBJ1-1 and V is TRBV30; possible D gene TRBD1, 5 bases. CDR3 length: 12 residues. V lost 3 bases and J 5 bases, leaving 10 bases between the germline ends. Germline V gene sequence: CDR1 GTSNPN, CDR2 SVGIG (reference sequence). Here the CDR3 DNA reads TGTGCCTGGAGCAGGGTGGAGACTGAAGCTTTCTTT. Translating it yields CAWSRVETEAFF.

The chain carries TRBV7-9 and TRBJ1-1; D unclear. The CDR3 extends over 13 amino acids. Trimming removed 11 bases at V and 1 base at J, with 14 bases between. Looked up from germline, CDR1 is SEHNR and CDR2 is FQNEAQ (reference sequence). The CDR3 protein is CAGRGQTNTEAFF. Written as DNA, the CDR3 is TGTGCCGGACGAGGGCAGACGAACACTGAAGCTTTCTTT.

The rearrangement links TRBV6-5 to TRBJ2-7; weak D call: TRBD2 (6 bases). Germline CDR1 is MNHEY and CDR2 is SVGAGI. The V end lost 1 base, the J end lost 7 bases, and 11 bases lay between the germline ends. This CDR3 spans 13 amino acids. CDR3 bases: TGTGCCAGCAGTTACTTGGGACTCCAAGAGCAGTACTTC. As protein: CASSYLGLQEQYF.

In this sample, this clonotype turned up a few times. The rearrangement links TRBV7-9 to TRBJ1-2, with 8 bases lining up with TRBD1. Losses at the gene ends were 4 bases for V and 7 bases for J; bases not matched to a gene: 11. This CDR3 has 15 residues. Germline lookup yields CDR1 SEHNR and CDR2 FQNEAQ (reference sequence). CDR3 in amino acids: CASSSTPPGGFGYTF. The CDR3 DNA reads as TGTGCCAGCAGCTCAACGCCCCCAGGGGGCTTTGGCTACACCTTC. Looking up the rest from reference TRBV7-9 and TRBJ1-2 gives the full variable domain: DTGVSQNPRHKITKRGQNVTFRCDPISEHNRLYWYRQTLGQGPEFLTYFQNEAQLEKSRLLSDRFSAERPKGSFSTLEIQRTEQGDSAMYLCASSSTPPGGFGYTFGSGTRLTVV.

This clonotype came up many times. The chain uses TRBV5-1 and TRBJ2-7; D is perhaps TRBD1 (6 bases). Germline CDR1 is SGHRS and CDR2 is YFSETQ. The ends were cut back, 4 bases at V and 0 bases at J, with 14 bases in the middle. The CDR3 has 15 residues. Here the CDR3 reads CASSGPGHLSYEQYF. The CDR3 bases are TGCGCCAGCAGCGGACCGGGACACCTCTCCTACGAGCAGTACTTC.

This clonotype came up many times. The rearrangement uses TRBV6-5 and TRBJ1-1; TRBD1 matches at 10 bases. Per germline, CDR1 MNHEY and CDR2 SVGAGI. V dropped 6 bases and J dropped 4; count of bases not matched to a gene: 8. This CDR3 has 15 amino acids. CDR3 protein: CASRQSGQGLTEAFF. CDR3 coding DNA: TGTGCCAGCAGGCAATCGGGACAGGGGCTCACTGAAGCTTTCTTT.

The table lists this clonotype with many counts. V gene TRBV6-5 combines with J gene TRBJ1-2, with TRBD1 identical over 8 bases. Germline CDR1 MNHEY, CDR2 SVGAGI. Germline trimming cut 0 bases from V and 5 bases from J; bases unmatched to any gene: 8. The length of the CDR3 is 16 residues. CDR3 bases: TGTGCCAGCAGTTACTCGACGCAGGGGGCGATATATGGCTACACCTTC. Translation gives CASSYSTQGAIYGYTF.

In its sample, this clonotype was seen many times. The chain is built from TRBV5-1 and TRBJ2-7; TRBD1 or TRBD2 may be the D gene (5 bases each). Trimming stripped 5 bases from V and 3 bases from J, with 18 bases between. This CDR3 spans 15 amino acids. Germline-derived CDR1 and CDR2 are SGHRS and YFSETQ. For the CDR3, the DNA is TGCGCCAGCAGAGCGGACACTGTCAGTTTCTACGAGCAGTACTTC. Its translation is CASRADTVSFYEQYF. Complete variable domain (other parts from reference TRBV5-1 and TRBJ2-7): KAGVTQTPRYLIKTRGQQVTLSCSPISGHRSVSWYQQTPGQGLQFLFEYFSETQRNKGNFPGRFSGRQFSNSRSEMNVSTLELGDSALYLCASRADTVSFYEQYFGPGTRLTVT.

This clonotype was seen at least ten times. V and J are TRBV6-1 and TRBJ1-2; TRBD1 is a possible D gene (5 bases). This CDR3 has 15 amino acids. V lost 6 bases to trimming and J lost 0 bases, with 14 bases between them. Germline assignment: CDR1 MNHNS and CDR2 SASEGT. For the CDR3, the DNA is TGTGCCAGCAGGGAGACAGTCCTCACTAACTATGGCTACACCTTC. Its translation is CASRETVLTNYGYTF.

In this sample, this clonotype turned up many times. The rearrangement links TRBV5-1 to TRBJ1-3; a weak D match, TRBD1 (6 bases). The V end lost 1 base, the J end lost 4 bases, and 15 bases lay between the germline ends. The germline V gene has CDR1 SGHRS and CDR2 YFSETQ. The CDR3 contains 16 residues. CDR3 in DNA: TGCGCCAGCAGCTTGACCGGGACAACGGGAGGAAACACCATATATTTT. Translation: CASSLTGTTGGNTIYF.

The rearrangement links TRBV12-5 to TRBJ2-2; D not certain. The V gene's germline CDR1 is LGHNT and CDR2 FRNRAP. The V and J ends lost 3 bases and 7 bases respectively, with 9 bases between them. The CDR3 sequence is 13 residues long. CDR3 nucleotides: TGTGCTAGTGGTTTTCCTCTCGGCGGGGAGCTGTTTTTT. Residues: CASGFPLGGELFF.

This clonotype was observed many times. CDR3 sequence reads: CAWNRGLNQPQHF. CDR3 coding DNA: TGTGCCTGGAATAGGGGACTCAATCAGCCCCAGCATTTT. This chain connects TRBV30 to TRBJ1-5; D might be TRBD1 (5 bases). The CDR3 sequence is 13 residues long. Germline CDR1 reads GTSNPN; CDR2 reads SVGIG (reference sequence). The V end was cut by 4 bases, the J end by 3 bases, with 10 bases between.

This clonotype came up many times. The V call is TRBV12-3 or TRBV12-4, the J call TRBJ1-1, with D hard to call. Deletions cut 2 bases from V and 6 bases from J, with 7 bases between. The CDR3 spans 12 residues. CDR3 region: CASSLTWAEAFF. The DNA of the CDR3 is TGTGCCAGCAGTTTAACATGGGCTGAAGCTTTCTTT.

This clonotype was observed many times. The chain uses TRBV7-6 and TRBJ2-5; TRBD2 matches at 11 bases. The CDR3 runs 16 residues. Trimming removed 0 bases from V and 5 bases from J; junction bases left unmatched: 5. Germline V gives CDR1 SGHVS, CDR2 FNYEAQ. CDR3 nucleotides: TGTGCCAGCAGCTTAGCCTCTAGCGGGGGGTTTGAGACCCAGTACTTC. The encoded protein is CASSLASSGGFETQYF.

The chain is built from TRBV20-1 and TRBJ2-7; D possibly uses TRBD1 or TRBD2 (5 bases each). Germline CDR1 DFQATT, CDR2 SNEGSKA (reference sequence). This CDR3 contains 12 residues. Trimming took off 0 bases at V and 7 bases at J, with 10 bases between the two ends. The CDR3 here is CSARDREREQYF. The CDR3 bases are TGCAGTGCTAGAGACAGGGAGAGAGAGCAGTACTTC.

This clonotype has a count of ten or more. The chain has TRBV11-2 and TRBJ2-5; no clear D gene. Germline V CDR1 and CDR2: SGHAT, FQNNGV. Trimming removed 5 bases at V and 3 bases at J, with 10 bases between. The CDR3 spans 13 residues. CDR3: CASSGWTEETQYF. The CDR3 nucleotides read TGTGCCAGCAGCGGATGGACGGAAGAGACCCAGTACTTC.

This chain uses TRBV12-3 or TRBV12-4 with TRBJ2-5; 11 bases align to TRBD2. This CDR3 spans 15 amino acids. The ends lost 0 bases at V and 6 bases at J; junction bases unmatched: 3. The CDR3 here is CASSLAGTSGQTQYF. CDR3 in DNA: TGTGCCAGCAGTTTAGCAGGGACTAGCGGTCAGACCCAGTACTTC.

This clonotype was detected only a few times. V usage is TRBV2 and J usage is TRBJ1-2, with D perhaps TRBD1 (5 bases). The length of the CDR3 is 13 residues. CDR1 and CDR2 from the germline V gene are SNHLY and FYNNEI. Trimming removed 4 bases from V and 2 bases from J, with 8 bases in between. The CDR3 DNA follows: TGTGCCAGCAGTGGCCGGACAAACTATGGCTACACCTTC. Protein: CASSGRTNYGYTF.

V is TRBV27 and J is TRBJ2-6; unclear D gene. V was shortened by 7 bases and J by 0 bases, with 13 bases between the two germline ends. Germline values: CDR1 MNHEY, CDR2 SMNVEV (reference sequence). CDR3 length: 16 residues. The CDR3 reads CASNRKANSGANVLTF. CDR3 DNA: TGTGCCAGCAACCGGAAAGCAAACTCTGGGGCCAACGTCCTGACTTTC.